The TCR beta chain under discussion was sequenced for a study of cytomegalovirus exposure and HLA in healthy donors (dated by TCRdb to about 2017). Concerning the study at large: In an earlier analysis of under 750 of the donors, approximately 300 Gb of sequence data and 100 million or so unique TCR beta sequences from roughly 190 million T cells were reported. About 5 DR-DQ haplotypes were handled as single units for association and clustering, since linkage in the cohort was strong. Rather than drawing on any new phenotypic data, the later analysis identified candidate immune exposures from TCR beta sequences and the way those sequences occurred across donors. Genome-wide SNP genotypes for about 65% of the roughly 700 donors were used in a later genetic analysis, which treated that subset as a discovery cohort. Among some 410 genotyped donors of the cohort, an average of approximately 240,000 unique TCR beta nucleotide sequences was sequenced per donor, of which about 19% were non-productive. All discovery cohort repertoires had been generated on a single sequencing platform. A later analysis re-analyzed previously published TCR beta repertoires from 666 donors and added high-resolution HLA genotyping to study TCR occurrence patterns. The T cell repertoires of 700 or so subjects were profiled by immunosequencing and related to cytomegalovirus serostatus. A separate validation cohort of about 110 different subjects was used in addition to the approximately 700-subject first cohort. An earlier analysis of approximately 500 of the donors applied high-throughput TCR beta sequencing to assess whether each TCR beta V gene segment acted as functional or pseudogenic. Class I and class II HLA loci were covered by the typing at four-digit resolution. Among the approximately 400 genotyped donors, about 85% belonged to the genetic ancestry cluster associated with self-reported Caucasian donors. High-throughput TCR immunosequencing, statistical association of individual TCRs with disease status, and machine learning were combined to predict cytomegalovirus infection status. The study was designed to test whether signatures of past pathogen exposure could be identified by cataloging public T cell receptors. Donor age, sex, ethnicity and CMV serostatus were collected together with the repertoire data. Typing coverage varied by locus: about 629-630 donors for A, B, C, DRB1 and DQB1; roughly 500 for DQA1; around 570 for DPA1; 450 to 480 for DPB1. Approximately 310 gigabases of sequencing data and around 85 million unique TCR sequences made up an early release that covered about 640 HLA-typed donors. Paper-wide results and their limitations: Strong co-occurrence of HLA alleles, especially DR and DQ, made assigning TCR associations to individual alleles difficult. While some public TCRs were present in many individuals, most TCR sequences turned up only very rarely across donors. Roughly uniform sequencing depth across donors was assumed in presence/absence analyses, although this assumption may not hold. According to the authors, the approach could potentially be generalized to other disease states and immunological phenotypes. Linkage disequilibrium might explain the correlated functional status among segregating V segments, but an unknown experimental factor could not be ruled out. In a later analysis, most CMV-associated TCR beta chains were found to appear HLA-restricted, with HLA associations seemingly driven largely by CMV exposure. Because the 87-base-pair reads could not distinguish some IMGT-functional V segments, including TRBV6-2 and TRBV6-3, those segments were excluded. A later genetic analysis reported fewer N-insertions in productive TCRs among donors in an Asian-associated ancestry cluster than the 666-donor mean. The only immune exposure information available for the cohort was CMV serostatus. A further reported finding was that TCR beta sequences accurately predicted the HLA-A and HLA-B alleles for most subjects in the first cohort. Three of the identified cytomegalovirus-associated TCR beta chains were confirmed in vitro to be specific for cytomegalovirus antigens. In a later analysis, around 17,000 TCR beta sequences were associated with specific HLA alleles at a false discovery rate of 0.05. A cluster of highly shared sequence variants was judged likely to be a technical artifact of the sequencing pipeline. The study listed 164 TCR beta chains as associated with cytomegalovirus. Because some donors lacked HLA typing at each locus, the association tests relied only on the typed subset. This cohort had only TCR beta chains sequenced, and the lack of alpha or paired-chain data limited which features could be detected. The classifier was reported to diagnose cytomegalovirus status with high specificity and sensitivity in both the original cohort and the validation cohort. According to a later analysis, parvovirus B19, influenza, CMV and Epstein-Barr virus appeared linked to several top co-occurrence clusters. An association between a missense DCLRE1C variant and V-gene and J-gene trimming of TCR beta chains was found in a later genetic analysis and replicated in an independent cohort. According to a later analysis, TCR association rates differed among HLA loci, with DRB1 alleles showing the most associated TCRs and HLA-C alleles showing the fewest. Compared with equally common non-associated chains, HLA-associated TCR beta chains in a later analysis were more clonally expanded and had lower generation probabilities. The earlier analysis of about 600 of the donors excluded approximately 15 rarely observed V segments, including chromosome 9 orphons, because counts were too low. In an earlier analysis of about 540 of the donors, most TCR beta V segments were observed in productive rearrangements about 87% or about 30% of the time, broadly matching IMGT annotations.

Library preparation used the immunoSEQ multiplex PCR assay. For the multiplex PCR, a mixture combining 60 forward primers for TCR Vbeta segments and 13 reverse primers for TCR Jbeta segments was used. The CDR3 region of rearranged TCR beta genes was amplified from genomic DNA with a multiplex PCR assay. The Illumina HiSeq System was used to sequence the amplified TCR beta libraries as 87-base-pair reads. For the original study's pipeline: A later analysis tallied 75 million to 95 million unique TCR beta chains across the 700 or so repertoires, and about 12 million of those chains were shared by two or more donors. Raw reads were error-corrected and collapsed into unique sequences with a nearest-neighbor algorithm that merged closely related sequences to remove PCR and sequencing errors. To assign V, D and J gene segments, CDR3 sequences were aligned to IMGT reference sequences. For a sequence to be retained, a match of at least six nucleotides to both a V gene segment and a J gene segment was required. Rearrangements were classified as productive when the CDR3 lacked stop codons and remained in frame with V and J, and all other rearrangements were classified as non-productive. Following IMGT convention, CDR3 was defined as the stretch from the second conserved V-encoded cysteine to the conserved J-encoded phenylalanine. Sequences without an unambiguous match to a single V gene segment were excluded from the earlier analysis of 587 of the donors. In an earlier analysis of 587 of the donors, V segments were called functional above 56.7% productive rearrangements and were called segregating when the between-donor standard deviation exceeded 5%. A statistical classification framework was developed to diagnose cytomegalovirus status using the catalog of TCR beta chain sequences. In a later analysis, V and J genes were assigned by comparing TCR nucleotide sequences against IMGT/GENE-DB human TR gene sequences. In a later analysis, CDR3 sequences and most-parsimonious VDJ recombination scenarios were assigned using the TCRdist pipeline. In a later analysis, each TCR beta chain was defined by its CDR3 amino acid sequence together with its V-gene family, and reads without a unique V-gene family were excluded. To address suspected cross-contamination and a sequencing artifact, a later analysis removed roughly 580 highly shared, low-generation-probability nucleotide sequences. In a later analysis, a clonal expansion index was calculated for each public chain from normalized within-repertoire ranks of inferred template counts. In a later analysis, generation probabilities were computed with a VDJ recombination model fitted to out-of-frame rearrangements, and the resulting probabilities were checked against IGoR. Hypergeometric tests were used in a later analysis to score TCR-TCR, TCR-HLA and TCR-CMV co-occurrence, with a repertoire-size bias correction applied to the TCR pairs. False discovery rates were estimated in a later analysis by permuting HLA or CMV assignments 20 times. In a later analysis, co-occurring TCRs were grouped using DBSCAN, and TCRdist sequence similarity was added for clustering within HLA-allele-positive subsets. Repertoires with fewer than 30,000 or more than 120,000 public chains, plus five repertoires with anomalous nucleotide sharing, were excluded from co-occurrence clustering. TCRdb mirrors the immuneACCESS table, restricted to in-frame sequences. Some clones are absent from its copies; in checked studies, under half trace to an unresolved V gene, and the reason for the others is unknown. The V and J calls and clone size are taken from that table; D and trimming were inferred from the DNA. Recorded for this sample are some 180,000 clones; approximately 78% of them occurred a single time. The ten largest clones capture 1.7% of the sample.

In regard to this clone: Its antigen is still unknown. There are no base qualities to consult, and no much larger clone falls within one base. This sample also contains other DNA sequences that code for the same CDR3.

The CDR1 and CDR2 encoded by the germline V gene (reference sequence) are SEHNR and FQNEAQ. V is pared back by 5 bases and J by 0 bases, with 10 bases lying between the germline termini. The CDR3, from cysteine to phenylalanine, totals 14 residues. This entry keeps only the CDR3 DNA: 42 bases, framed from base 1. The cohort comprised several hundred healthy bone marrow donors. Cohort members were all nominally healthy when sampled, although unrecorded immune exposures were likely present. The donor tested CMV seronegative, placing the donor among the 300 to 400 seronegative members of the cohort. A peripheral blood sample was collected from each donor, and TCR beta sequencing was performed on peripheral blood mononuclear cells. The Qiagen DNeasy Blood Extraction Kit was used to extract genomic DNA from the blood cell samples.

The sequence derives from a young woman in good health and CMV-seronegative. The sequence links TRBV7-9 to TRBJ1-1, and TRBD1 may be the D gene, going by 6 matching bases. The sample consisted of PBMCs. The bases read TGTGCCAGCAGCGGAACAGGGCTGAACACTGAAGCTTTCTTT. It translates to CASSGTGLNTEAFF.